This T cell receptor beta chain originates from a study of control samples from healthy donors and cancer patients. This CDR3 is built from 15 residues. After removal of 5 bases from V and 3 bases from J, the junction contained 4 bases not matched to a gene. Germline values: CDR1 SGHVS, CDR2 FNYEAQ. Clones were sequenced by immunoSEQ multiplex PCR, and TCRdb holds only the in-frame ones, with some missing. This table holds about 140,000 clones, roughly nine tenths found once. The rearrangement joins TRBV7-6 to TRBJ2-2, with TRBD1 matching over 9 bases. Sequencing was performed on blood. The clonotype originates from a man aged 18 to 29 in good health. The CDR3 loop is CASSPGQGDTGELFF. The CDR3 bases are TGTGCCAGCAGCCCGGGACAGGGCGACACCGGGGAGCTGTTTTTT. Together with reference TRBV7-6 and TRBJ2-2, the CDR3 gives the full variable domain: GAGVSQSPRYKVTKRGQDVALRCDPISGHVSLYWYRQALGQGPEFLTYFNYEAQQDKSGLPNDRFSAERPEGSISTLTIQRTEQRDSAMYRCASSPGQGDTGELFFGEGSRLTVL.